This T cell receptor (beta chain) appears in the sequencing data of a study of PD-L1 blockade in urothelial cancer (dated by TCRdb to about 2017). At the level of the whole study: All patients started therapy around 2014 and received atezolizumab 1,200 mg intravenously every 3 weeks. About 85% of the 29 patients were males with bladder-origin urothelial cancer, and 18 of 29 reported a prior smoking history. An ECOG performance status of 0 or 1 was recorded for the patients, and 0 to 3 prior chemotherapy regimens had been received by the patients. Blood samples were analyzed at two time points: 3 weeks after treatment start (second dose) and 6 weeks after treatment start. Blood samples yielded a median of around 150,000 T cells and more than 80,000 unique TCRs, with median clonality roughly 0.084. An exploratory multi-omic analysis was conducted of the somatic, immune and clinical correlates of response to PD-L1 blockade with atezolizumab in urothelial cancer. TCR sequencing covered pretreatment tumor samples and matched, serially collected peripheral blood taken before and after atezolizumab treatment. Durable clinical benefit was defined as a progression-free survival longer than 6 months, and TCR features were additionally tested against progression-free survival and overall survival. In the same patients who had TCR sequencing, pretreatment tumors also underwent whole exome sequencing and RNA sequencing. Durable clinical benefit was achieved by nine patients and was not achieved by 20 patients. Pretreatment blood TCR-seq was available for about 27 patients, at least one posttreatment blood collection was obtained for 24 patients, and tumor TCR-seq was available for 24 patients.

The cohort included 25 to 35 patients with locally advanced or metastatic urothelial carcinoma who were treated at Memorial Sloan Kettering on a trial protocol. Peripheral blood mononuclear cells were collected pretreatment and during treatment, with between 1 and 8 total time points obtained per patient. The Qiagen DNeasy Blood extraction kit was used to purify genomic DNA from total PBMCs and from tumor samples. PBMCs were collected pretreatment and during treatment and were isolated and stored as previously described. Synthetic TCR analog templates were spiked into each PCR to estimate absolute template abundance from read counts. Using the immunoSEQ assay, TCRbeta CDR3 regions were amplified from genomic DNA with bias-controlled V and J gene primers. Rearranged TCRbeta segments were sequenced at approximately 20X coverage. The study's processing was this. Sequencing errors were corrected by clustering and CDR3s were annotated against IMGT to assign V, D and J genes. Downstream analyses used only productive TCRbeta rearrangements, leaving out any out-of-frame or stop-codon sequences. To compute clonality, Shannon entropy was normalized by the log of the number of unique productive sequences and then subtracted from one. Fisher's exact test with Benjamini-Hochberg correction, at a threshold of adjusted p below 0.01, was used to find clones that differed between time points or between blood and tumor. As stored in TCRdb, this immuneACCESS dataset retains in-frame rearrangements with V and J assigned. A fraction of the clones does not appear; measured against another copy, unresolved V genes explain less than half of the discrepancy, and the remainder lacks a known reason. V and J calls and clone size are those listed in that table; D and trimming were worked out from the DNA. Here the sample has 20,000 to 30,000 clones; 70% to 90% occur a single time. The top ten clonotypes cover under 40% of the sample.

V is pruned by 4 bases and J by 2 bases, leaving 10 bases of the junction without a gene match. From the germline V gene, CDR1 is MNHNS and CDR2 is SASEGT. The CDR3 numbers 16 residues from cysteine through phenylalanine. Only the CDR3 DNA is retained, 48 bases long and in frame from the first base. For this clone: Its antigen target is currently unknown. No much larger clone exists at a distance of one base, and base qualities are not known.

Results the study describes overall, beyond this receptor: Among patients with durable benefit, tumor-associated TCR clones showed greater expansion in peripheral blood 3 weeks after treatment started (n = 22, p = 0.022). A pretreatment peripheral blood TCR clonality below the median was linked to improved progression-free and overall survival. Because the sample size was small (n of about 29) and many exploratory analyses were performed, the results are intended to be hypothesis-generating.

Recombination connected TRBV6-1 to TRBJ2-5; 7 central nucleotides agree with TRBD1. Sequencing was performed on PBMCs, taken around atezolizumab (anti-PD-L1) treatment. This clonotype originated in a man aged 55 to 70 with urothelial cancer. The CDR3 region: CASSAPTGQRQETQYF. The DNA is TGTGCCAGCAGTGCCCCGACGGGACAGAGGCAAGAGACCCAGTACTTC.